This T cell receptor beta chain was sequenced in a study of blood T cell repertoires in COVID-19. The CDR3 sequence is 13 residues long. Germline trimming cut 3 bases from V and 6 bases from J; bases unmatched to any gene: 4. In germline, CDR1 is SGHAT, CDR2 FQDESV (reference sequence). TCRdb's table, derived via immunoSEQ multiplex PCR, lists solely in-frame clones and lacks some. This sample yields about 59,000 clones, of which around four fifths are seen a single time; around an eighth belongs to the top ten. The chain couples TRBV11-1 to TRBJ1-1; 7 bases fit TRBD1. The sequence was collected from an elderly man with acute or convalescent COVID-19. The sample consisted of peripheral blood. CDR3 bases: TGTGCCAGCAGCTTCCTACAGGGGTCTGAAGCTTTCTTT. It is translated as CASSFLQGSEAFF.